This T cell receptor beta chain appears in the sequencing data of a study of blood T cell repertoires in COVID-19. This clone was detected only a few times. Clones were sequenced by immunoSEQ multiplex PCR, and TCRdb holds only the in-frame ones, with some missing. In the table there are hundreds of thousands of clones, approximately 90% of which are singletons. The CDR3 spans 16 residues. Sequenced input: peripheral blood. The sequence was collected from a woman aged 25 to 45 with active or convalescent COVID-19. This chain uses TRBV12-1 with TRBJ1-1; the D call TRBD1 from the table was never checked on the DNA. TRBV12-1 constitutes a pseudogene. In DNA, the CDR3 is TGTGCCAGCAGCTTTGGGACAGGGGTTGGGAACACTGAAGCTTTCTTT. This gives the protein CASSFGTGVGNTEAFF.